A few counts support the clone carrying this T cell receptor beta chain. TCRdb called the 5' RACE reads again in MiXCR, with one record for every CDR3 protein. The sample has about 560,000 distinct CDR3 sequences, around a sixth seen once. These data are taken from a study of T-cell memory formation after mild COVID-19. Study overall: TCR clusters were mostly confined to one donor each.

Germline CDR1 is DFQATT and CDR2 is SNEGSKA (reference sequence). The ends were cut back, 3 bases at V and 2 bases at J, with 12 bases in the middle. This CDR3 contains 14 residues. V usage is TRBV20-1 and J usage is TRBJ2-3; tentative D call: TRBD2 (7 bases). This clonotype was sampled from an adult woman who had mild COVID-19 (a few samples of this study predate the infection). Cell type and time point are not known. Sequenced input: PBMCs or a T cell subset sorted from them (not recorded which). The CDR3 loop reads CSARRGPNTDTQYF. The CDR3 coding sequence is TGCAGTGCTAGGCGGGGGCCCAACACAGATACGCAGTATTTT.